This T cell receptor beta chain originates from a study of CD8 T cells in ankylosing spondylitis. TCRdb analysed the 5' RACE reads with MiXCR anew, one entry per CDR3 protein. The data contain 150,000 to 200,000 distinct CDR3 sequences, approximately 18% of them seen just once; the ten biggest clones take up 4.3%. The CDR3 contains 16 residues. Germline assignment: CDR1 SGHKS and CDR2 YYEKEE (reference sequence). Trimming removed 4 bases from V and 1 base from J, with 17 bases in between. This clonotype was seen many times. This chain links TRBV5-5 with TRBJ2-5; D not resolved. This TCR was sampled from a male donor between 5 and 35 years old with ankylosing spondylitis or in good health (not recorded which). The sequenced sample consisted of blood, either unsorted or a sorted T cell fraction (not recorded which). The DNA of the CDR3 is TGTGCCAGCAGCACATGGACGGCTCAACTCCAAGAGACCCAGTACTTC. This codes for CASSTWTAQLQETQYF.